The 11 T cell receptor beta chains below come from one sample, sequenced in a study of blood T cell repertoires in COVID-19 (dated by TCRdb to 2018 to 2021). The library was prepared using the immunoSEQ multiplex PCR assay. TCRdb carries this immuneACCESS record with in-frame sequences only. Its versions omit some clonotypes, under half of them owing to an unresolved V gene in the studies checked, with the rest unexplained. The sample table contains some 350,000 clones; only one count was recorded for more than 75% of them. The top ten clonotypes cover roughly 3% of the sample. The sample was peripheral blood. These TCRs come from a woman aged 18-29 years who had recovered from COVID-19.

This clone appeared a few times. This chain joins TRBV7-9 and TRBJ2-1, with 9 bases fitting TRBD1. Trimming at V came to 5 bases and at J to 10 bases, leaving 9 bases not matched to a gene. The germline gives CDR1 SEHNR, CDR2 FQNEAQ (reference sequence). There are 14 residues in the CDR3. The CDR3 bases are TGTGCCAGCAGCCGCGGGACAGGGAAGGGAGAGCAGTTCTTC. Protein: CASSRGTGKGEQFF.

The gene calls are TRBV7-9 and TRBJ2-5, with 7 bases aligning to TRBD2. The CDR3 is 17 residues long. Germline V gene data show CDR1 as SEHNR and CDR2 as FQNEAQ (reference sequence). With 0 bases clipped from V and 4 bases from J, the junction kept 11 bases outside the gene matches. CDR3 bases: TGTGCCAGCAGCTTAGCTGCCCTCGGCGGGAGCGGAGAGACCCAGTACTTC. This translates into CASSLAALGGSGETQYF.

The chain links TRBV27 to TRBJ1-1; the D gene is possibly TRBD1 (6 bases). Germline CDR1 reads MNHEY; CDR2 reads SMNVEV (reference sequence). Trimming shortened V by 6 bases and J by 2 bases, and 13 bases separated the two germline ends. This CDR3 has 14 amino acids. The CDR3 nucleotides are TGTGCCAGCAGCCAAAGGGGGGGAAACACTGAAGCTTTCTTT. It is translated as CASSQRGGNTEAFF.

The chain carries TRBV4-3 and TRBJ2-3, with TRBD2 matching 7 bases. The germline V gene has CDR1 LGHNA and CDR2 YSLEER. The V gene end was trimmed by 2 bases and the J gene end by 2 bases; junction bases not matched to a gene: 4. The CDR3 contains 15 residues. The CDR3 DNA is TGCGCCAGCAGCCAACTAGCGGACCCCACAGATACGCAGTATTTT. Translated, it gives CASSQLADPTDTQYF.

The CDR3 region is CASSGWGGGGPGEAFF. The CDR3 DNA sequence: TGTGCCAGTAGTGGATGGGGTGGGGGAGGCCCCGGTGAAGCTTTCTTT. This chain links TRBV19 with TRBJ1-1; the D gene is possibly TRBD1 (5 bases). Germline V CDR1 and CDR2: LNHDA, SQIVND (reference sequence). Trimming took off 5 bases at V and 7 bases at J, with 23 bases between the two ends. CDR3 length equals 16 residues.

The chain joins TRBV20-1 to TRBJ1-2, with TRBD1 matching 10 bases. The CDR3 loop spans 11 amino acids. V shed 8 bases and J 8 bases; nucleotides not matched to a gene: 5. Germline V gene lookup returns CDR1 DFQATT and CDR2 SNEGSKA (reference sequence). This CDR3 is CSCDRGQGYTF. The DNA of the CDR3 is TGCAGTTGTGACAGGGGGCAAGGCTACACCTTC.

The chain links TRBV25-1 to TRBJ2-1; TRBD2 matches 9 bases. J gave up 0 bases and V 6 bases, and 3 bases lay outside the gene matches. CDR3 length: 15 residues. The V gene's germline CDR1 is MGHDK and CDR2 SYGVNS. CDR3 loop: CASRDSGGSYNEQFF. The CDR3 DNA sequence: TGTGCCAGCAGGGATAGCGGGGGCTCCTACAATGAGCAGTTCTTC. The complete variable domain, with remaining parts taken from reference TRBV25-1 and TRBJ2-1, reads EADIYQTPRYLVIGTGKKITLECSQTMGHDKMYWYQQDPGMELHLIHYSYGVNSTEKGDLSSESTVSRIRTEHFPLTLESARPSHTSQYLCASRDSGGSYNEQFFGPGTRLTVL.

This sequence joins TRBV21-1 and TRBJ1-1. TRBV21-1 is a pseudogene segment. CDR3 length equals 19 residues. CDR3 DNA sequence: TGTGCCAGCACAAAAAGGTTTGAACACACAATAACCGAGGACACTGAAGCTTTCTTT. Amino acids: CASTKRFEHTITEDTEAFF.

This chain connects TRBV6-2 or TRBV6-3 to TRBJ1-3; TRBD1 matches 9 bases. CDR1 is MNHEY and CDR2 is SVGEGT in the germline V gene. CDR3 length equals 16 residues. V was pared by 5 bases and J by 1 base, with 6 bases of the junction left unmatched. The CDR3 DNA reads TGTGCCAGCAGTCGAACGGACAGGGGATCTGGAAACACCATATATTTT. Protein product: CASSRTDRGSGNTIYF.

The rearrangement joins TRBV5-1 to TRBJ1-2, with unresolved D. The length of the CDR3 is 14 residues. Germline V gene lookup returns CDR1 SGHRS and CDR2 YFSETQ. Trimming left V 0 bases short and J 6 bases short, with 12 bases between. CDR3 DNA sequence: TGCGCCAGCAGCTTGGCGTCTCCCCGAGATGGCTACACCTTC. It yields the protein CASSLASPRDGYTF.

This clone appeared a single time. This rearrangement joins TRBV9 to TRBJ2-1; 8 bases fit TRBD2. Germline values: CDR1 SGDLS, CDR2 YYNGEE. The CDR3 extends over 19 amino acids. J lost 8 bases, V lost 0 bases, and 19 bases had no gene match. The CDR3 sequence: CASSVAPKSPAGALDEQFF. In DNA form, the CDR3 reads TGTGCCAGCAGCGTAGCTCCAAAATCTCCAGCGGGAGCTCTCGATGAGCAGTTCTTC.